A selection of T cell receptor beta chains follows, all from one sample in a study of shared clonotypes between healthy human individuals. Profiling relied on immunoSEQ multiplex PCR, and the TCRdb table lists in-frame clones only, not all of them. The sample lists about 1,800,000 clones, roughly 94% seen once, with more than 0.9% in the top ten. The sample was naive CD8+ T cells sorted from blood. These receptors originate from a man between 18 and 29 years old in good health. CDR3s include the opening cysteine and the closing phenylalanine or tryptophan. D genes are given only for firm matches. Size is omitted from some rows. Given values are once, few, many or a class for expanded clones.

TRBD1,-,TRBJ2-7,TRBV14,TGTGCCAGCAGCCAAGCGTTGGGGACAGTAACCTACGAGCAGTACTTC,CASSQALGTVTYEQYF
-,-,TRBJ2-1,TRBV5-6,TGTGCCAGCAGCTTGGCGATGGTCGAGAATGAGCAGTTCTTC,CASSLAMVENEQFF
TRBD2,-,TRBJ2-1,TRBV9,TGTGCCAGCAGCGTAGATAGCGGGGGGGCCGGGAATGAGCAGTTCTTC,CASSVDSGGAGNEQFF
TRBD1,-,TRBJ2-7,TRBV7-9,TGTGCCAGCAGCTTAGTAGGTCACAGGGGGCCCATAAACGAGCAGTACTTC,CASSLVGHRGPINEQYF
TRBD1,-,TRBJ1-5,TRBV27,TGTGCCAGCAGTTTAGGGACAGGGGAGGATAGGGGCAATCAGCCCCAGCATTTT,CASSLGTGEDRGNQPQHF
TRBD1,-,TRBJ2-1,TRBV6-6,TGTGCCAGCAGTTACTCACCGGGACAGGGGGCCCATGAGCAGTTCTTC,CASSYSPGQGAHEQFF
-,-,TRBJ2-2,TRBV5-8,TGTGCCAGCAGCTATGGACCGAACACCGGGGAGCTGTTTTTT,CASSYGPNTGELFF
-,-,TRBJ1-2,TRBV9,TGTGCCAGCAGCGTAGAAAGGGGCGGCTACACCTTC,CASSVERGGYTF
TRBD1,-,TRBJ1-4,TRBV9,TGTGCCAGCAGAGCAACAGGGGGCACAACTAATGAAAAACTGTTTTTT,CASRATGGTTNEKLFF
TRBD1,-,TRBJ2-2,TRBV30,TGTGCCTGGATGACAGGGGGCATTACCGGGGAGCTGTTTTTT,CAWMTGGITGELFF
TRBD1,-,TRBJ2-7,TRBV6-5,TGTGCCAGCAGTTACGAACCCGGACAGGGAGCCTACGAGCAGTACTTC,CASSYEPGQGAYEQYF
-,-,TRBJ2-7,TRBV7-9,TGTGCCAGCAGCACGGCCTACGAGCAGTACTTC,CASSTAYEQYF
TRBD2,-,TRBJ2-1,TRBV7-9,TGTGCCAGCAGCGCATGGACTAGCGGGAGGGCCAATGAGCAGTTCTTC,CASSAWTSGRANEQFF
TRBD1,-,TRBJ1-2,TRBV10-3,TGTGCCATCAGTGCCGGACAGGGAGAGTCGAGCTATGGCTACACCTTC,CAISAGQGESSYGYTF
TRBD1,-,TRBJ2-5,TRBV7-9,TGTGCCAGCAGCTTCCCTTTCGGGACAGCGGAAGAGACCCAGTACTTC,CASSFPFGTAEETQYF
-,-,TRBJ1-1,TRBV4-3,TGCGCCAGCAGCCCCGCGCGCGGTACGAGGACTGAAGCTTTCTTT,CASSPARGTRTEAFF
-,-,TRBJ2-6,TRBV4-3,TGCGCCAGCAGCCAAGAACCCGGATGGGCAGGGGCCAACGTCCTGACTTTC,CASSQEPGWAGANVLTF
TRBD2,-,TRBJ2-2,TRBV4-3,TGCGCCAGCAGCCAACGACTAGCGGGAGGAGACGGGGAGCTGTTTTTT,CASSQRLAGGDGELFF
TRBD2,-,TRBJ2-1,TRBV15,TGTGCCACCAGCAAAGTGGCTAGCGGGAGCGGTAGTGAGCAGTTCTTC,CATSKVASGSGSEQFF
TRBD1,once,TRBJ1-5,TRBV13,TGTGCCAGCAGCTTAGGCAGGGACAGCTATCAGCCCCAGCATTTT,CASSLGRDSYQPQHF
TRBD2,-,TRBJ2-7,TRBV10-3,TGTGCCATCAGGGATAGCGGGAGTTACGAGCAGTACTTC,CAIRDSGSYEQYF
TRBD1,-,TRBJ2-1,TRBV27,TGTGCCAGCAGCGGACAGGGCCTTAATGAGCAGTTCTTC,CASSGQGLNEQFF
-,-,TRBJ1-1,TRBV9,TGTGCCAGCAGCCTCGACGGACAGAGCTCGAACACTGAAGCTTTCTTT,CASSLDGQSSNTEAFF
TRBD2,once,TRBJ2-1,TRBV4-3,TGCGCCAGCAGCCAAGAAACGACCTCGGGACTAGCGGGAGTTATAAATGAGCAGTTCTTC,CASSQETTSGLAGVINEQFF
TRBD2,once,TRBJ2-3,TRBV6-9,TGTGCCAGCAGGAGGACTAGCGGGGGCCGTGCTAGCACAGATACGCAGTATTTT,CASRRTSGGRASTDTQYF
TRBD2,-,TRBJ2-2,TRBV4-3,TGCGCCAGCAGTCCTTCTGCGGGGGGCGGGGAGCTGTTTTTT,CASSPSAGGGELFF
-,-,TRBJ2-2,TRBV5-5,TGTGCCAGCAGCTTGTATAACACGGGAGTTGGCACCGGGGAGCTGTTTTTT,CASSLYNTGVGTGELFF
-,-,TRBJ1-5,TRBV14,TGTGCCAGCAGCCGAGGTGGGAGGCAGCCCCAGCATTTT,CASSRGGRQPQHF
TRBD2,-,TRBJ2-7,TRBV29-1,TGCAGCGTTGAAACTAGCGGGGGGCTCCCCTACGAGCAGTACTTC,CSVETSGGLPYEQYF
TRBD1,-,TRBJ2-3,TRBV28,TGTGCCAGCAGTTTATGGGACAGGGATACAGATACGCAGTATTTT,CASSLWDRDTDTQYF
-,-,TRBJ2-5,TRBV7-9,TGTGCCAGCAGCTACAGGGAGAGGTACCAAGAGACCCAGTACTTC,CASSYRERYQETQYF
TRBD1,-,TRBJ1-5,TRBV19,TGTGCCAGTAGTATAGTAGGGGGCGAGCCCCAGCATTTT,CASSIVGGEPQHF
-,-,TRBJ1-1,TRBV30,TGTGCCTGGAGTGTACGGGGAGGGAACACTGAAGCTTTCTTT,CAWSVRGGNTEAFF
TRBD2,-,TRBJ2-3,TRBV4-1,TGCGCCAGCAGCTCATCGCCTCTAGCGGGGGGGATAGATACGCAGTATTTT,CASSSSPLAGGIDTQYF
-,-,TRBJ1-5,TRBV7-9,TGTGCCAGCAGCCCAGGGGTACAGCCCCAGCATTTT,CASSPGVQPQHF
TRBD2,-,TRBJ2-1,TRBV28,TGTGCCAGCAGTTTGGTTAGCGGGGATTTCCTTGCGTTCTTC,CASSLVSGDFLAFF
-,-,TRBJ2-1,TRBV29-1,TGCAGCGTGGTGGGTCAGTTGGGTTCCTACAATGAGCAGTTCTTC,CSVVGQLGSYNEQFF
TRBD1,-,TRBJ2-7,TRBV5-6,TGTGCCAGCAGCTCCGACAGGGAAGGTAGTTACTACGAGCAGTACTTC,CASSSDREGSYYEQYF
TRBD2,-,TRBJ2-3,TRBV27,TGTGCCAGCAGTCCCCTCGGGACTAGCGGGGGGGGATGGTCAGATACGCAGTATTTT,CASSPLGTSGGGWSDTQYF
TRBD1,-,TRBJ1-5,TRBV9,TGTGCCAGCAGCGTAGAAGGGGGCATTGGTCAGCCCCAGCATTTT,CASSVEGGIGQPQHF
-,-,TRBJ1-5,TRBV21-1,TGTGCCAGCAGCAAACGCGGGAATAGCAATCAGCCCCAGCATTTT,CASSKRGNSNQPQHF
-,once,TRBJ2-5,TRBV7-9,TGTGCCAGCAGCTTGCCCAGATGGGATCAAGAGACCCAGTACTTC,CASSLPRWDQETQYF
-,few,TRBJ1-2,TRBV7-2,TGTGCCAGCAGCTTGGGCCGGGGCTTCTATGGCTACACCTTC,CASSLGRGFYGYTF
-,-,TRBJ2-1,TRBV5-6,TGTGCCAGCAGTAGTGACATAAGCTCCTACAATGAGCAGTTCTTC,CASSSDISSYNEQFF
TRBD2,-,TRBJ2-3,TRBV7-9,TGTGCCACCTGCTTTGTAGCGGGAGAGGGTGGCACAGATACGCAGTATTTT,CATCFVAGEGGTDTQYF
-,-,TRBJ1-1,TRBV10-3,TGTGCCATCACCGACCCCGGGGGCAACACTGAAGCTTTCTTT,CAITDPGGNTEAFF
TRBD2,-,TRBJ2-3,TRBV5-6,TGTGCCAGCAGCTCATTGCGGGAGGTAACAGATACGCAGTATTTT,CASSSLREVTDTQYF
-,-,TRBJ1-1,TRBV12-5,TGTGCTAGTGGTCTTTTCGGCCTGAACACTGAAGCTTTCTTT,CASGLFGLNTEAFF